The 24 T cell receptor beta chains below all came from one sample that was sequenced in a study of response to subunit inactivated influenza vaccine. TCRdb reanalysed the RT-PCR reads using MiXCR and keeps one entry per CDR3 protein. The data show 650,000 to 800,000 distinct CDR3 sequences, 14% seen once. The source was PBMCs from blood, collected 14 to 15 days before vaccination. All receptors come from a man aged 50-60 years who received an inactivated influenza vaccine.

V gene TRBV4-3 combines with J gene TRBJ1-3, with TRBD1 as a possible D gene (6 bases). Deletions cut 8 bases from V and 0 bases from J, with 17 bases between. Germline V lookup: CDR1 LGHNA, CDR2 YSLEER. The CDR3 has 16 residues. The CDR3 nucleotides are TGCGCCAGCTCCAAGGGGGTTGGGAGCTCTGGAAACACCATATATTTT. This encodes CASSKGVGSSGNTIYF.

This clonotype has ten or more counts. Its ends do not fully match the called genes, so a read error is possible. The V call is TRBV7-2, the J call TRBJ2-7; D is perhaps TRBD1 or TRBD2 (7 bases each). The CDR3 is made up of 15 amino acids. Germline CDR1 and CDR2: SGHTA and FQGNSA. The CDR3 region is CASSLGGGGLYEQYF. For the CDR3, the DNA is TGTGCCAGCAGTTTAGGGGGAGGGGGCCTCTACGAGCAGTACTTC.

This chain connects TRBV20-1 to TRBJ1-5, with 10 bases matching TRBD1. CDR1 and CDR2 from the germline V gene are DFQATT and SNEGSKA (reference sequence). The V segment lost 0 bases and the J segment 1 base; nucleotides outside the gene matches: 9. The CDR3 totals 18 residues. The CDR3 region is CSARDLRGGQGSNQPQHF. As DNA, the CDR3 is TGCAGTGCTAGAGACTTACGAGGGGGACAGGGGAGCAATCAGCCCCAGCATTTT.

The chain is built from TRBV30 and TRBJ2-1; D tentatively reads TRBD1 or TRBD2 (5 bases each). V was shortened by 6 bases and J by 3 bases, with 12 bases between the two germline ends. The germline V gene encodes CDR1 GTSNPN and CDR2 SVGIG (reference sequence). The CDR3 runs to 13 residues. CDR3 sequence reads: CACRDGNYNEQFF. CDR3 bases: TGTGCCTGCCGGGACGGGAACTACAATGAGCAGTTCTTC.

CDR3 nucleotide sequence: TGCGCCAGCAGCTTTTCAGAATCCGGCAGGGGGTACGAGCAGTACTTC. This sequence encodes CASSFSESGRGYEQYF. This rearrangement joins TRBV5-1 to TRBJ2-7; 7 nucleotides align to TRBD1. CDR3 length: 16 residues. Losses at the gene ends were 2 bases for V and 4 bases for J; bases not matched to a gene: 12. The germline V gene encodes CDR1 SGHRS and CDR2 YFSETQ.

The CDR3 here is CASSYSGGADEQYF. In nucleotides, the CDR3 is TGTGCCAGCAGCTATAGCGGGGGGGCTGACGAGCAGTACTTC. The chain links TRBV6-5 to TRBJ2-7; 11 nucleotides line up with TRBD2. The CDR3 is made up of 14 amino acids. CDR1 and CDR2 (germline): MNHEY, SVGAGI. V lost 6 bases to trimming and J lost 5 bases; unmatched junction nucleotides: 6.

This chain connects TRBV24-1 to TRBJ2-1, with TRBD2 matching over 9 bases. V was clipped by 2 bases and J by 9 bases; unmatched bases: 10. This CDR3 comprises 16 residues. Germline V CDR1 and CDR2: KGHDR, SFDVKD. This chain's CDR3 is CATSDSGGGAFLEQFF. Here the CDR3 DNA reads TGTGCCACCAGTGATTCCGGCGGGGGGGCCTTTCTTGAGCAGTTCTTC.

There are many counts of this clonotype. This chain joins TRBV5-1 and TRBJ2-5; possible D gene TRBD2, 5 bases. The CDR3 totals 12 residues. V was pared by 10 bases and J by 5 bases, with 15 bases between. Germline V gene sequence: CDR1 SGHRS, CDR2 YFSETQ. The CDR3 DNA sequence: TGCGCCCCCATGTGGTGCGGGGAGACCCAGTACTTC. Amino acids: CAPMWCGETQYF.

This clonotype was observed a handful of times. The rearrangement joins TRBV11-3 to TRBJ2-1; D assignment may be TRBD1 or TRBD2 (5 bases each). Trimming removed 1 base at V and 0 bases at J, with 10 bases between. Germline lookup yields CDR1 SGHNT and CDR2 YENEEA. The CDR3 consists of 16 residues. CDR3 protein: CASSLVRGSSYNEQFF. The DNA for the CDR3 is TGTGCCAGCAGCTTAGTGAGGGGTAGCTCCTACAATGAGCAGTTCTTC.

This clonotype has at least ten counts. The rearrangement uses TRBV6-6 and TRBJ2-5; D is ambiguous. This CDR3 spans 13 amino acids. Germline CDR1 MNHNY, CDR2 SVGAGI (reference sequence). V was shortened by 2 bases and J by 5 bases, with 9 bases between the two germline ends. CDR3 sequence: CASSYRERETQYF. CDR3 DNA: TGTGCCAGCAGTTACAGGGAAAGGGAGACCCAGTACTTC.

The chain has TRBV12-3 or TRBV12-4 and TRBJ2-3, with a weak D call TRBD2 (5 bases). The CDR3 is made up of 14 amino acids. Trimming took off 3 bases at V and 3 bases at J, with 10 bases between the two ends. The chain's CDR3 is CASSFGPGTDTQYF. Written as DNA, the CDR3 is TGTGCCAGCAGTTTTGGTCCGGGGACAGATACGCAGTATTTT.

In its sample, this clonotype was seen a few times. This chain connects TRBV18 to TRBJ2-7; D uncertain. There are 13 residues in the CDR3. Trimming took off 4 bases at V and 1 base at J, with 8 bases between the two ends. The V gene's germline CDR1 is KGHSH and CDR2 LQKENI. For the CDR3, the DNA is TGTGCCAGCTCACGAGAACAATCCTACGAGCAGTACTTC. Translation gives CASSREQSYEQYF.

This clonotype was seen repeatedly, ten times or more. The chain carries TRBV25-1 and TRBJ2-4, with no clear D. This CDR3 spans 12 amino acids. Trimming cost V 1 base and J 9 bases, with 7 bases left between them. CDR1 and CDR2 (germline): MGHDK, SYGVNS. CDR3 DNA sequence: TGTGCCAGCAGTGAATTGGTGGGCATTCAGTACTTC. Translated: CASSELVGIQYF.

The chain is built from TRBV28 and TRBJ1-5; D is unresolved. The CDR3 extends over 17 amino acids. With 2 bases removed from V and 3 bases from J, the gap between germline ends came to 17 bases. Germline CDR1 and CDR2: MDHEN and SYDVKM. The DNA of the CDR3 is TGTGCCAGCAGTTTAAGGTCGGCAGGAGGATACAATCAGCCCCAGCATTTT. This codes for CASSLRSAGGYNQPQHF. Looking up the rest from reference TRBV28 and TRBJ1-5 gives the full variable domain: DVKVTQSSRYLVKRTGEKVFLECVQDMDHENMFWYRQDPGLGLRLIYFSYDVKMKEKGDIPEGYSVSREKKERFSLILESASTNQTSMYLCASSLRSAGGYNQPQHFGDGTRLSIL.

This clonotype turned up a few times. This chain joins TRBV2 and TRBJ2-5; 9 bases align to TRBD2. CDR3 length equals 15 residues. The germline V gene encodes CDR1 SNHLY and CDR2 FYNNEI. With 10 bases clipped from V and 3 bases from J, the junction kept 12 bases outside the gene matches. The CDR3 reads CATESQRGVEETQYF. The CDR3 DNA reads as TGTGCCACCGAATCCCAGCGGGGGGTTGAAGAGACCCAGTACTTC.

The V gene is TRBV15, the J gene TRBJ2-5; D unresolved. CDR3 length equals 14 residues. CDR1 and CDR2 from the germline V gene are LNHNV and YYDKDF (reference sequence). Deletions cut 1 base from V and 7 bases from J, with 13 bases between. CDR3 sequence reads: CATSRVASYVTQYF. Here the CDR3 DNA reads TGTGCCACCAGCAGAGTGGCTAGTTATGTGACCCAGTACTTC.

This clonotype was seen many times. This chain joins TRBV14 and TRBJ1-4; D might be TRBD1 (5 bases). V was clipped by 4 bases and J by 0 bases, with 9 bases between them. Germline V gene lookup returns CDR1 SGHDN and CDR2 FVKESK. The length of the CDR3 is 15 residues. The CDR3 DNA reads TGTGCCAGCAGCCCTAGACAGTCAACTAATGAAAAACTGTTTTTT. Encoded protein: CASSPRQSTNEKLFF.

This clonotype was picked up a small number of times. V is TRBV9 and J is TRBJ1-1; D is possibly TRBD1 (5 bases). Germline CDR1 reads SGDLS; CDR2 reads YYNGEE. The CDR3 has 14 amino acids. The germline V and J ends were trimmed by 0 bases and 5 bases, with 11 bases remaining between them. The CDR3 loop is CASSVGGGGTEAFF. CDR3 in DNA: TGTGCCAGCAGCGTAGGCGGGGGGGGGACTGAAGCTTTCTTT.

This chain joins TRBV21-1 and TRBJ1-1. TRBV21-1 is reported as a pseudogene. The CDR3 has 11 amino acids. The CDR3 is CASGNWSEAFF. The CDR3, as DNA: TGTGCTTCGGGGAATTGGTCTGAAGCTTTCTTT.

This chain links TRBV3-1 with TRBJ1-1, with D possibly matching TRBD1 (6 bases). Trimming took off 3 bases at V and 4 bases at J, with 12 bases between the two ends. CDR1 and CDR2 from the germline V gene are LGHDT and YNNKEL (reference sequence). The CDR3 covers 14 residues. The CDR3 DNA is TGTGCCAGCAGCCAGGCAGGGGTTGGCACTGAAGCTTTCTTT. Protein: CASSQAGVGTEAFF.

V and J are TRBV20-1 and TRBJ2-5; TRBD2 aligns across 9 bases. J was trimmed by 4 bases and V by 5 bases; bases with no gene match: 8. Germline-derived CDR1 and CDR2 are DFQATT and SNEGSKA (reference sequence). The CDR3 totals 14 residues. Here the CDR3 DNA reads TGCAGTGCTGCTCCGGCTAGCGGGACAGAGACCCAGTACTTC. This encodes CSAAPASGTETQYF.

The rearrangement uses TRBV5-6 and TRBJ2-4, with D uncertain. The CDR3 runs 14 residues. Germline CDR1 and CDR2: SGHDT and YYEEEE. V lost 1 base and J 0 bases, leaving 5 bases between the germline ends. As DNA, the CDR3 is TGTGCCAGCAGCTTGCCCTCAGCCAAAAACATTCAGTACTTC. Amino acids: CASSLPSAKNIQYF.

This clonotype showed up just a few times. The gene calls are TRBV5-6 and TRBJ1-1; 7 bases align to TRBD1. The CDR3 extends over 13 amino acids. From germline, CDR1 is SGHDT and CDR2 YYEEEE. The V and J ends lost 0 bases and 11 bases, in that order; junction bases with no gene match: 7. CDR3 loop: CASSLGTDRAAFF. The CDR3 DNA follows: TGTGCCAGCAGCTTGGGGACAGACAGGGCTGCTTTCTTT.

Remarks on this clonotype: One junction end disagrees with the germline gene, perhaps due to a read error. The chain links TRBV5-4 to TRBJ2-2, with 7 nucleotides matching TRBD2. Germline CDR1 SGHNT, CDR2 YYREEE (reference sequence). This CDR3 is 15 amino acids long. The CDR3 spells CAISSSGTNTGELFF. The CDR3 DNA sequence: TGTGCCATCAGCTCCAGCGGGACGAACACCGGGGAGCTGTTTTTT.